The 26 T cell receptor beta chains given below trace back to one sample, sequenced in a study of blood T cell repertoires in COVID-19. The table came from immunoSEQ multiplex PCR; TCRdb's copy has only in-frame clones and leaves some out. The table records roughly 200,000 clones, approximately 85% of them present only once. Sequencing was done on a sample of peripheral blood. The source of these receptors is a woman older than 75 with acute or convalescent COVID-19.

CDR3 residues: CASSGGTGAFF. The DNA for the CDR3 is TGTGCCAGCAGCGGTGGTACAGGGGCTTTCTTT. The chain recombines TRBV7-2 with TRBJ1-1, with a weak D call TRBD1 (6 bases). This CDR3 has 11 residues. Trimming took 5 bases from V and 11 from J, leaving 12 bases between them. The V gene's germline CDR1 is SGHTA and CDR2 FQGNSA.

The chain combines TRBV7-2 with TRBJ1-2; the D gene is possibly TRBD1 (6 bases). This CDR3 region has 13 residues. With 2 bases removed from V and 5 bases from J, the gap between germline ends came to 9 bases. CDR1 SGHTA and CDR2 FQGNSA come from the germline V gene. CDR3 in amino acids: CASSLTGQYGYTF. CDR3 sequence (DNA): TGTGCCAGCAGCTTAACAGGGCAGTATGGCTACACCTTC.

The chain combines TRBV5-1 with TRBJ2-7; D is unclear. Germline V gene lookup returns CDR1 SGHRS and CDR2 YFSETQ. The CDR3 runs to 11 residues. V was trimmed by 2 bases and J by 4 bases, leaving 4 bases between them. CDR3 nucleotide sequence: TGCGCCAGCAGCTTACAGTACGAGCAGTACTTC. Protein: CASSLQYEQYF.

The chain employs TRBV4-1 and TRBJ1-2; D perhaps matches TRBD1 (5 bases). With 4 bases removed from V and 4 bases from J, the gap between germline ends came to 13 bases. Germline lookup yields CDR1 MGHRA and CDR2 YSYEKL. This CDR3 comprises 14 residues. The CDR3 region has the DNA TGCGCCAGCAGCCTCTCTGGGCAGGGCTATGGCTACACCTTC. This encodes CASSLSGQGYGYTF.

The CDR3 coding sequence is TGTGCCAGCACCTCGAATCGGGACAACTCCTACGAGCAGTACTTC. As protein: CASTSNRDNSYEQYF. The chain combines TRBV6-5 with TRBJ2-7; tentative D call: TRBD1 (6 bases). The CDR3 runs to 15 residues. Germline loops: CDR1 MNHEY, CDR2 SVGAGI. V was trimmed by 7 bases and J by 0 bases, leaving 16 bases between them.

The rearrangement links TRBV9 to TRBJ2-1; 8 bases agree with TRBD2. Germline CDR1 SGDLS, CDR2 YYNGEE. The CDR3 sequence is 16 residues long. V was pared by 3 bases and J by 5 bases, with 10 bases of the junction left unmatched. Here the CDR3 DNA reads TGTGCCAGCAGCGCTACTAGCGGAGAGGGTAACAATGAGCAGTTCTTC. This codes for CASSATSGEGNNEQFF.

This clone occurred once. The gene calls are TRBV29-1 and TRBJ1-3; maybe TRBD1 (5 bases). Germline lookup yields CDR1 SQVTM and CDR2 ANQGSEA. The CDR3 totals 14 residues. Trimming removed 6 bases from V and 4 bases from J, with 16 bases in between. The CDR3 region is CSVGTTSYGNTIYF. In DNA form, the CDR3 reads TGCAGCGTGGGGACTACAAGCTACGGAAACACCATATATTTT.

The chain uses TRBV19 and TRBJ1-1; 7 nucleotides agree with TRBD1. The CDR3 has 15 amino acids. The germline CDR1 and CDR2 sequences are LNHDA and SQIVND (reference sequence). The V segment lost 7 bases and the J segment 9 bases; nucleotides outside the gene matches: 17. The CDR3 DNA sequence: TGTGCCAGTACTTCAACCTCCTGGACAGGCTATCAAGCTTTCTTT. This sequence encodes CASTSTSWTGYQAFF.

The gene calls are TRBV15 and TRBJ1-4; 8 bases map to TRBD1. CDR3 size: 14 residues. V lost 9 bases and J lost 3; bases outside the gene matches: 6. In germline, CDR1 is LNHNV, CDR2 YYDKDF (reference sequence). CDR3 loop: CATLRDRSNEKLFF. In nucleotides, the CDR3 is TGTGCCACTCTCCGGGACAGGTCTAATGAAAAACTGTTTTTT.

This sequence joins TRBV7-6 and TRBJ2-3; no firm D call. The CDR3 runs to 15 residues. Per the germline V gene, CDR1 is SGHVS and CDR2 is FNYEAQ. Trimming took off 5 bases at V and 4 bases at J, with 16 bases between the two ends. The CDR3 DNA sequence: TGTGCCAGCAGCCCCCGGGTAGAGCCGGCAGATACGCAGTATTTT. This codes for CASSPRVEPADTQYF.

The rearrangement joins TRBV28 to TRBJ1-3, with D perhaps matching TRBD1 (6 bases). The ends were cut back, 7 bases at V and 2 bases at J, with 18 bases in the middle. Germline assignment: CDR1 MDHEN and CDR2 SYDVKM. The CDR3 has 16 amino acids. The CDR3 nucleotides are TGTGCCAGCATTAATACAGGGAATGCTGCTGGAAACACCATATATTTT. Amino acids: CASINTGNAAGNTIYF. Filled out from reference TRBV28 and TRBJ1-3, the complete variable domain reads DVKVTQSSRYLVKRTGEKVFLECVQDMDHENMFWYRQDPGLGLRLIYFSYDVKMKEKGDIPEGYSVSREKKERFSLILESASTNQTSMYLCASINTGNAAGNTIYFGEGSWLTVV.

The rearrangement links TRBV27 to TRBJ2-3; D perhaps matches TRBD2 (5 bases). Trimming cost V 2 bases and J 3 bases, with 12 bases left between them. This CDR3 is built from 15 residues. Per germline, CDR1 MNHEY and CDR2 SMNVEV (reference sequence). CDR3 bases: TGTGCCAGCAGTTTACCTAGCCGCGGGACAGATACGCAGTATTTT. It translates to CASSLPSRGTDTQYF.

This clone was recorded once. CDR3 nucleotides: TGCAGCGTTGAAATCCCCTTAGGGGGAACCGTTGAAGCTTTCTTT. Translating it yields CSVEIPLGGTVEAFF. The rearrangement links TRBV29-1 to TRBJ1-1; possibly TRBD1 for D (6 bases). This CDR3 comprises 15 residues. The V gene lost 2 bases and the J gene lost 7 bases, with 20 bases spanning the gap. Looked up from germline, CDR1 is SQVTM and CDR2 is ANQGSEA. Drawing the rest from reference TRBV29-1 and TRBJ1-1, the complete variable domain is SAVISQKPSRDICQRGTSLTIQCQVDSQVTMMFWYRQQPGQSLTLIATANQGSEATYESGFVIDKFPISRPNLTFSTLTVSNMSPEDSSIYLCSVEIPLGGTVEAFFGQGTRLTVV.

This clone was recorded once. The chain joins TRBV29-1 to TRBJ2-7; 8 nucleotides agree with TRBD1. The J segment lost 6 bases and the V segment lost 6 bases, leaving 10 bases of the junction unmatched. This CDR3 contains 13 residues. CDR1 is SQVTM, CDR2 ANQGSEA, per germline. The CDR3 DNA sequence: TGCAGCGTGGATCGGACAGGGAACGGCGAGCAGTACTTC. As protein: CSVDRTGNGEQYF.

The chain carries TRBV15 and TRBJ2-7; TRBD2 aligns across 7 bases. CDR1 is LNHNV, CDR2 YYDKDF, per germline (reference sequence). CDR3 length: 15 residues. With 0 bases clipped from V and 5 bases from J, the junction kept 7 bases outside the gene matches. CDR3 nucleotide sequence: TGTGCCACCAGCAGAGATCCTGCCGGGACTAACGAGCAGTACTTC. This codes for CATSRDPAGTNEQYF.

V is TRBV5-1 and J is TRBJ2-1; D might be TRBD2 (5 bases). The CDR3 contains 15 residues. The V and J ends lost 2 bases and 8 bases respectively, with 17 bases between them. The V gene's germline CDR1 is SGHRS and CDR2 YFSETQ. The chain's CDR3 is CASSLGQAGLDEQFF. The CDR3 DNA reads as TGCGCCAGCAGCTTAGGTCAGGCGGGCCTCGATGAGCAGTTCTTC.

Remarks on this clone: Within the sample, other DNA sequences also encode this same CDR3. The V gene is TRBV9, the J gene TRBJ1-4, with a weak D call TRBD1 (6 bases). Trimming took 1 base from V and 5 from J, leaving 9 bases between them. Germline V gene sequence: CDR1 SGDLS, CDR2 YYNGEE. This CDR3 spans 14 amino acids. CDR3: CASSVTGSNEKLFF. In DNA form, the CDR3 reads TGTGCCAGCAGCGTAACAGGGTCGAATGAAAAACTGTTTTTT.

The chain employs TRBV12-3 or TRBV12-4 and TRBJ1-2; no clear D gene. V was pared by 3 bases and J by 4 bases, with 9 bases between. CDR3 length equals 13 residues. CDR3 nucleotide sequence: TGTGCCAGCAGTTTGCATGGCAGCTATGGCTACACCTTC. This gives the protein CASSLHGSYGYTF.

The rearrangement joins TRBV6-6 to TRBJ2-1; 10 bases fit TRBD2. The germline gives CDR1 MNHNY, CDR2 SVGAGI (reference sequence). V lost 6 bases to trimming and J lost 9 bases; unmatched junction nucleotides: 23. This CDR3 contains 19 residues. CDR3 coding DNA: TGTGCCAGCAGCTTTTTGTCGGTAATAGCGGGAGGACTAGCGGTTGAGCAGTTCTTC. This translates into CASSFLSVIAGGLAVEQFF.

This chain joins TRBV6-5 and TRBJ1-5, with D unresolved. In germline, CDR1 is MNHEY, CDR2 SVGAGI. CDR3 length: 15 amino acids. The V end lost 8 bases, the J end lost 5 bases, and 19 bases lay between the germline ends. CDR3 bases: TGTGCCAGCCAGCGCGACCCCCTTTCCTATCAGCCCCAGCATTTT. The encoded protein is CASQRDPLSYQPQHF.

The rearrangement uses TRBV29-1 and TRBJ1-1; no clear D. Trimming took off 4 bases at V and 0 bases at J, with 9 bases between the two ends. The CDR3 contains 13 residues. Germline V CDR1 and CDR2: SQVTM, ANQGSEA. The chain's CDR3 is CSVVPVMNTEAFF. CDR3 in DNA: TGCAGCGTTGTCCCAGTAATGAACACTGAAGCTTTCTTT.

The chain carries TRBV5-4 and TRBJ2-3; D not certain. V was cut by 1 base and J by 4 bases, with 7 bases left in between. From germline, CDR1 is SGHNT and CDR2 YYREEE (reference sequence). This CDR3 spans 13 amino acids. The chain's CDR3 is CASSLTLADTQYF. The CDR3 DNA reads as TGTGCCAGCAGCTTGACTTTGGCAGATACGCAGTATTTT.

The chain uses TRBV18 and TRBJ2-1; 10 positions match TRBD1. The CDR3 covers 16 residues. Germline V gene data show CDR1 as KGHSH and CDR2 as LQKENI. The V segment lost 3 bases and the J segment 5 bases; nucleotides outside the gene matches: 7. DNA for the CDR3: TGTGCCAGCTCACCTGCCGGGACAGGGGCCCACAATGAGCAGTTCTTC. Amino acid sequence: CASSPAGTGAHNEQFF.

This chain uses TRBV5-1 with TRBJ1-6; TRBD1 matches 9 bases. Germline V gene data show CDR1 as SGHRS and CDR2 as YFSETQ. The CDR3 spans 18 residues. Trimming removed 1 base from V and 7 bases from J; junction bases left unmatched: 12. Here the CDR3 reads CASSLRPGQGTLNSPLHF. The CDR3 region has the DNA TGCGCCAGCAGCTTGAGACCGGGACAGGGCACATTAAATTCACCCCTCCACTTT.

The chain carries TRBV20-1 and TRBJ2-3; D is unresolved. V lost 3 bases and J 3 bases, leaving 10 bases between the germline ends. CDR1 is DFQATT, CDR2 SNEGSKA, per germline (reference sequence). CDR3 length equals 13 residues. This CDR3 reads CSASWRSTDTQYF. CDR3 DNA: TGCAGTGCTAGTTGGCGGAGTACAGATACGCAGTATTTT.

For the CDR3, the DNA is TGTGCCAGCAGTTATGGGGCCCCTTCCTACGAGCAGTACTTC. Protein sequence: CASSYGAPSYEQYF. The rearrangement links TRBV6-5 to TRBJ2-7; tentative D call: TRBD1 (5 bases). Trimming stripped 3 bases from V and 1 base from J, with 10 bases between. CDR3 size: 14 residues. Germline CDR1 and CDR2: MNHEY and SVGAGI.